The sequence of this T cell receptor beta chain was determined in a study of cytomegalovirus exposure and HLA in healthy donors. Study in general: Approximately 190 million T cells yielded around 120 million unique TCR beta sequences in earlier analysis. The study's findings and limits: Later examination showed HLA-associated TCR beta chains had greater clonal expansion than equally common others. Using the classifier, cytomegalovirus status was reportedly diagnosed with high specificity and sensitivity.

A word on this clone: Its antigen is as yet unknown.

Primers included in the PCR were 60 Vbeta and 13 Jbeta primers. Clones were sequenced by immunoSEQ multiplex PCR, and TCRdb holds only the in-frame ones, with some missing. Here the sample spans 150,000 or so clones, 65% to 85% being singletons. The receptor comes from a man younger than 40 in good health and CMV-seronegative. The sequenced sample was PBMCs.

The CDR3 is CASSVGHPQYPEGWSYGYTF. CDR3 nucleotides: TGTGCCAGCAGTGTTGGACATCCACAGTACCCCGAAGGGTGGTCCTATGGCTACACCTTC. The chain couples TRBV6-1 to TRBJ1-2, with D tentatively TRBD1 (5 bases). This CDR3 has 20 residues. The germline CDR1 and CDR2 sequences are MNHNS and SASEGT. V was cut by 4 bases and J by 4 bases, with 31 bases left in between.